This T cell receptor (beta chain) was found in a study of identical twins. Germline lookup yields CDR1 LGHDT and CDR2 YNNKEL (reference sequence). The V segment lost 1 base and the J segment 3 bases; nucleotides outside the gene matches: 3. The CDR3 totals 15 residues. TCRdb reprocessed the 5' RACE reads via MiXCR and lists one record per CDR3 protein. The data show some 1,600,000 distinct CDR3 sequences, less than 35% seen once. The specimen was cord blood. The chain employs TRBV3-1 and TRBJ1-5; the match to TRBD1 covers 7 bases. This TCR was sampled from a newborn girl in good health. The CDR3 DNA sequence: TGTGCCAGCAGCCAAGGCACAGGGGACAATCAGCCCCAGCATTTT. It is translated as CASSQGTGDNQPQHF.